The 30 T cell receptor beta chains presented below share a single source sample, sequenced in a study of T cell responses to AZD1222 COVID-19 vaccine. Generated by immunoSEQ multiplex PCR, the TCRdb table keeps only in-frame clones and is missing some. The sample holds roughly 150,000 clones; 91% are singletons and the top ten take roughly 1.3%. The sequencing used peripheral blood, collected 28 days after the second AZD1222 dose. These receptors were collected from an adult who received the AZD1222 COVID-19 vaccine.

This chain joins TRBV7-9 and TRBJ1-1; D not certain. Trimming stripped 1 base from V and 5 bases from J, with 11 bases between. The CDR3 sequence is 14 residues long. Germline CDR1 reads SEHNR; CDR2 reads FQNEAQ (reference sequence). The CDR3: CASSLGGSFTEAFF. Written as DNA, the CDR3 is TGTGCCAGCAGCTTAGGTGGGAGTTTTACTGAAGCTTTCTTT.

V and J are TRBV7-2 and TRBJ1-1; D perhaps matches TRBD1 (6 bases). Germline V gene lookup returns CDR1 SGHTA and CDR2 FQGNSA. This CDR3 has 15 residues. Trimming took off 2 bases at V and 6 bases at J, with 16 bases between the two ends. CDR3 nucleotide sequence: TGTGCCAGCAGCTTAAGGTTGGGACACGGCTCTGAAGCTTTCTTT. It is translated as CASSLRLGHGSEAFF.

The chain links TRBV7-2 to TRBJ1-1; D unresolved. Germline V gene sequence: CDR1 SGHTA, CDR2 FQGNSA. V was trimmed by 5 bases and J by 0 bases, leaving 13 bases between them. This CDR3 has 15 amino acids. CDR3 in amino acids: CASSPWAAMNTEAFF. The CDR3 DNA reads TGTGCCAGCAGCCCCTGGGCCGCCATGAACACTGAAGCTTTCTTT.

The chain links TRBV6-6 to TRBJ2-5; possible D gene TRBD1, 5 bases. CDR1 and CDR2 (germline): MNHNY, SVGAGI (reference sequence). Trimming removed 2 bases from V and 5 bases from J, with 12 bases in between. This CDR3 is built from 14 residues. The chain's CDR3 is CASSYRQRAETQYF. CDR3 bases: TGTGCCAGCAGTTACCGACAGCGCGCGGAGACCCAGTACTTC.

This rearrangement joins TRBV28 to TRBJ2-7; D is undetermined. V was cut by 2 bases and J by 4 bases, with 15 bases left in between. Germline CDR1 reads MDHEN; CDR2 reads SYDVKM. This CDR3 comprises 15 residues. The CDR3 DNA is TGTGCCAGCAGTTTAAAGTCAGTTTTAGGATACGAGCAGTACTTC. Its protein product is CASSLKSVLGYEQYF.

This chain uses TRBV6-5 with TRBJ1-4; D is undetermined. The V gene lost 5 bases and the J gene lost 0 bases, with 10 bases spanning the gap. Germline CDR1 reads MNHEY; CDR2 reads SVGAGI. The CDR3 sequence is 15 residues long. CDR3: CASSPGPATNEKLFF. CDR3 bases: TGTGCCAGCAGTCCCGGCCCTGCAACTAATGAAAAACTGTTTTTT.

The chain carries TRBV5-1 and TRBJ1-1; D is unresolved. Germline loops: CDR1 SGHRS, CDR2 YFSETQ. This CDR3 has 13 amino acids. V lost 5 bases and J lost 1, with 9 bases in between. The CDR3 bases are TGCGCCAGCAGGGCCACGAGGAACACTGAAGCTTTCTTT. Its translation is CASRATRNTEAFF.

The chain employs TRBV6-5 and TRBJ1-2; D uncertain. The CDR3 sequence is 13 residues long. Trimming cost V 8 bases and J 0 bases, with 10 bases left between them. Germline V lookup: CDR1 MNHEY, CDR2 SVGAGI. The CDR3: CASERGSNYGYTF. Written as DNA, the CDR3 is TGTGCCAGCGAGCGGGGTTCTAACTATGGCTACACCTTC.

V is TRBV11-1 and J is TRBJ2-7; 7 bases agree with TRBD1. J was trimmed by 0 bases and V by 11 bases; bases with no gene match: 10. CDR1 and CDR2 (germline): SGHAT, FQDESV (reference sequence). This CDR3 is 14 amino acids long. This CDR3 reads CACSDRYSSYEQYF. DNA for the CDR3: TGTGCCTGTTCGGACAGGTATAGCTCCTACGAGCAGTACTTC.

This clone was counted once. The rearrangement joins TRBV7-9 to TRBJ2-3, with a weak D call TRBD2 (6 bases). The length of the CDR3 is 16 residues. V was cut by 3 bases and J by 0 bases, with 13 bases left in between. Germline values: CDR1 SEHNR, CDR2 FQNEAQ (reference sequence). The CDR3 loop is CASSFPGAASTDTQYF. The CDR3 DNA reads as TGTGCCAGCAGCTTTCCGGGAGCAGCTAGCACAGATACGCAGTATTTT.

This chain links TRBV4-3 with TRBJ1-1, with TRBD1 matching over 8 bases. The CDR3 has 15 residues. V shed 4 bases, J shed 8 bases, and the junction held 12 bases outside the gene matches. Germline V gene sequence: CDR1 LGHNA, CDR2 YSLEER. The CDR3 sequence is CASSRTDREGLEAFF. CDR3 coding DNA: TGCGCCAGCAGCCGGACGGACAGGGAGGGTCTCGAAGCTTTCTTT.

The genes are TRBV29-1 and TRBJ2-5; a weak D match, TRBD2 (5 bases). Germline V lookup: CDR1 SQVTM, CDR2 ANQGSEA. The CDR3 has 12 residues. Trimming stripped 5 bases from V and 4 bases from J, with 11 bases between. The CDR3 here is CSVSEGGETQYF. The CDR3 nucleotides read TGCAGCGTTTCAGAGGGTGGAGAGACCCAGTACTTC.

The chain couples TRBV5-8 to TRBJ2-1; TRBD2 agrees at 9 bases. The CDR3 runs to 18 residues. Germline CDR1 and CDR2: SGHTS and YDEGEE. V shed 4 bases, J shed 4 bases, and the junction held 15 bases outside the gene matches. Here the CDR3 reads CASSRTVAGVRWYNEQFF. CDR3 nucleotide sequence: TGTGCCAGCAGCCGTACGGTAGCGGGGGTTCGTTGGTACAATGAGCAGTTCTTC.

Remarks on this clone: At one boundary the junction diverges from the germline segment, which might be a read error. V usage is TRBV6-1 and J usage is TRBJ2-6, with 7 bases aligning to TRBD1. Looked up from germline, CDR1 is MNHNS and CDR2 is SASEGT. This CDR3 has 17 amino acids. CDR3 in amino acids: CASSGPTGAPWPKVLTF. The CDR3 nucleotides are TGTGCCAGCAGTGGGCCCACAGGGGCTCCTTGGCCCAAGGTCCTGACTTTC.

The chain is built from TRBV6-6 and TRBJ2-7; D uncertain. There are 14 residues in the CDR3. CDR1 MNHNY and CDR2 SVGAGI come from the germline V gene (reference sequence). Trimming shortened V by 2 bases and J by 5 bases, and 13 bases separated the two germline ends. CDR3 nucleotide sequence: TGTGCCAGCAGTTACACCCCCCGCTGGGACGAGCAGTACTTC. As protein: CASSYTPRWDEQYF.

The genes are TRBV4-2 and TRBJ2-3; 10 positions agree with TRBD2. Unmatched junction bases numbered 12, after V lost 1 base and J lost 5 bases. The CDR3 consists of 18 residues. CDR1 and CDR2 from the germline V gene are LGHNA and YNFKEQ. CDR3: CASSQGTSGGGMGDTQYF. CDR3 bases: TGTGCCAGCAGCCAAGGGACTAGCGGAGGGGGGATGGGAGATACGCAGTATTTT.

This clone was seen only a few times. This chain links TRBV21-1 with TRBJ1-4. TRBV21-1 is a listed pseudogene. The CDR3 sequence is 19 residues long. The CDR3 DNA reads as TGTGCCAGCAGCAAACCGAAGGCGGGGAGGGGTGCAACTAATGAAAAACTGTTTTTT. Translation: CASSKPKAGRGATNEKLFF.

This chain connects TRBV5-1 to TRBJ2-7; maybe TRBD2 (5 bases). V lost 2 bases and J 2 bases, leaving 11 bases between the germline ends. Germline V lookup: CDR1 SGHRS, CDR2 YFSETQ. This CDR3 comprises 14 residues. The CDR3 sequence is CASSLSVGTYEQYF. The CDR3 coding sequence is TGCGCCAGCAGCTTAAGCGTCGGGACCTACGAGCAGTACTTC.

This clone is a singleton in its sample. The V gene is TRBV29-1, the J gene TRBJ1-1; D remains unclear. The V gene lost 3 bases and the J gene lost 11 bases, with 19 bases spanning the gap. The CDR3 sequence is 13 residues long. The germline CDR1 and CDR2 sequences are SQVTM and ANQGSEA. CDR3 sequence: CSVESEGGWKAFF. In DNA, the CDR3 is TGCAGCGTTGAGTCAGAGGGCGGATGGAAGGCTTTCTTT.

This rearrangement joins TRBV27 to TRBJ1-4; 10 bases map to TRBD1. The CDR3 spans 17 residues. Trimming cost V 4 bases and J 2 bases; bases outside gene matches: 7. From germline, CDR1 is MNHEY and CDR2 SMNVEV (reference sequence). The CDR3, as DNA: TGTGCCAGCAGTTCCGGGACAGGGGTGGCGACTAATGAAAAACTGTTTTTT. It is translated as CASSSGTGVATNEKLFF.

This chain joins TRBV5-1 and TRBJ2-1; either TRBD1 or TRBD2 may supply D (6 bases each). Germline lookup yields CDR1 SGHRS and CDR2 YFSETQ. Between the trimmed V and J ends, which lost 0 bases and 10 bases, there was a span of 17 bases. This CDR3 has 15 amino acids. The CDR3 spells CASSLVRGRGNEQFF. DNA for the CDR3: TGCGCCAGCAGCTTGGTCCGGGGGCGAGGAAACGAGCAGTTCTTC. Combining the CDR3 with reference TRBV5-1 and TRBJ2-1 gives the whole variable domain KAGVTQTPRYLIKTRGQQVTLSCSPISGHRSVSWYQQTPGQGLQFLFEYFSETQRNKGNFPGRFSGRQFSNSRSEMNVSTLELGDSALYLCASSLVRGRGNEQFFGPGTRLTVL.

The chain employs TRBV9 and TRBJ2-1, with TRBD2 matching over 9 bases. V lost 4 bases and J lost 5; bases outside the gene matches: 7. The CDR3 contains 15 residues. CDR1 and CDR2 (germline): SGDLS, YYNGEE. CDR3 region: CASSPSAGGNNEQFF. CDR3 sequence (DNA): TGTGCCAGCAGCCCGTCAGCGGGGGGTAACAATGAGCAGTTCTTC.

Here the CDR3 reads CASSLSTRQRMSSGNTIYF. The CDR3 nucleotides read TGTGCCAGCAGCTTATCAACCCGACAGAGGATGAGCTCTGGAAACACCATATATTTT. The gene calls are TRBV7-6 and TRBJ1-3; D perhaps matches TRBD1 (5 bases). The CDR3 contains 19 residues. V shed 2 bases and J shed 0 bases, with 20 bases lying between them. Germline CDR1 SGHVS, CDR2 FNYEAQ.

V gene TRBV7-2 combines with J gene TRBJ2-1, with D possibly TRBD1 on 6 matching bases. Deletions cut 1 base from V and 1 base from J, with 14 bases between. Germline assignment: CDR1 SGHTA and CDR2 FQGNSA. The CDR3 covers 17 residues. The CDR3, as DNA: TGTGCCAGCAGCTTAGACTGGCCTACAGGGTCCTACAATGAGCAGTTCTTC. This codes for CASSLDWPTGSYNEQFF.

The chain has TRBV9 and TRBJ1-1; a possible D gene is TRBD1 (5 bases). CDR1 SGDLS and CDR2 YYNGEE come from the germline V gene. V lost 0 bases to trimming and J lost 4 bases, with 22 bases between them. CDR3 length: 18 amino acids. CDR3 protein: CASSVDSAPTSGTTEAFF. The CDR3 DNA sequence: TGTGCCAGCAGCGTAGACTCGGCCCCGACATCTGGGACCACTGAAGCTTTCTTT.

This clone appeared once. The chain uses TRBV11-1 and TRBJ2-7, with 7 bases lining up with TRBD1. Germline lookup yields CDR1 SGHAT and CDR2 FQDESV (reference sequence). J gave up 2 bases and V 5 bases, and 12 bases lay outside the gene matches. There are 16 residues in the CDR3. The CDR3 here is CASSVRPGTETYEQYF. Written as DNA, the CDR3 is TGTGCCAGCAGCGTTAGGCCGGGGACAGAAACCTACGAGCAGTACTTC.

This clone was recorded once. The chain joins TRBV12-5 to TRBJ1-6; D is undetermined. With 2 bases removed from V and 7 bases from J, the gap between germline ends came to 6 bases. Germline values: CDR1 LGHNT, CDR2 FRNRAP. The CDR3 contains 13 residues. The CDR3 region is CASGLYANSPLHF. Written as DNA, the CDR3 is TGTGCTAGTGGTTTGTACGCCAATTCACCCCTCCACTTT.

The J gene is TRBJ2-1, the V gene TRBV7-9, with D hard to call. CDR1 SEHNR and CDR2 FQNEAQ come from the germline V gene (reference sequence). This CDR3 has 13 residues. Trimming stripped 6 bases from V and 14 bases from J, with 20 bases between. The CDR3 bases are TGTGCCAGCAGTTTACCCGCTGCCCCCGCGAAGTTCTTC. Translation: CASSLPAAPAKFF.

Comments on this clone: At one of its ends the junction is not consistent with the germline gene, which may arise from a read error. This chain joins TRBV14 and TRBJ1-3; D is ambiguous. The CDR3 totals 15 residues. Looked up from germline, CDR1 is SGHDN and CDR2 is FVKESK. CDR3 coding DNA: TGTGCCAGCAGCCAAGAACGAGGATCTGGAAACACCGTATATTTT. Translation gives CASSQERGSGNTVYF.

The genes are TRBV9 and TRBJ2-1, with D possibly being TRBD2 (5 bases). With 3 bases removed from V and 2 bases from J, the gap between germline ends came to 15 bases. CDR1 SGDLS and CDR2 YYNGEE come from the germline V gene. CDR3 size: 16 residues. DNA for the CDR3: TGTGCCAGCAGCGATTTACTAGACGTAGCCTACAATGAGCAGTTCTTC. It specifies CASSDLLDVAYNEQFF.